One and the same sample provided the 23 T cell receptor beta chains below, sequenced in a study of memory CD8 T cells in hepatitis C reinfection. The data were produced by immunoSEQ multiplex PCR, yet TCRdb's version contains in-frame clones alone and is incomplete. Of 40,000 to 45,000 clones listed, roughly 90% are singletons. Time point meaning: peak reinfection, 3 to 8 weeks after reinfection detection. No in vitro expansion preceded TCR sequencing of the sorted cells. Sequences were obtained from naive CD8+ T cells sorted from blood. The receptor source for this set is a man younger than 35 with hepatitis C virus infection.

The rearrangement links TRBV12-5 to TRBJ2-2; TRBD2 aligns across 9 bases. The CDR3 loop spans 22 amino acids. Trimming at V came to 1 base and at J to 4 bases, leaving 22 bases not matched to a gene. CDR1 is LGHNT and CDR2 is FRNRAP in the germline V gene. CDR3 residues: CASGLAALRGTSTVFCTGELFF. CDR3 nucleotide sequence: TGTGCTAGTGGTTTGGCCGCCCTGAGAGGGACTAGCACCGTTTTTTGCACCGGGGAGCTGTTTTTT.

This clone has more than one count but fewer than ten. The rearrangement joins TRBV2 to TRBJ2-7; 11 bases line up with TRBD1. The CDR3 consists of 18 residues. Trimming took 2 bases from V and 4 from J; bases not matched to a gene: 13. CDR1 SNHLY and CDR2 FYNNEI come from the germline V gene. CDR3 nucleotides: TGTGCCAGCAGTGAACCTCGGACAGGGGGCTTTCTTAAGTACGAGCAGTACTTC. This gives the protein CASSEPRTGGFLKYEQYF.

The CDR3 DNA reads TGTGCCAGCAGCTTGGATAGCGGGGGTGGGGATACGCAGTATTTT. The encoded protein is CASSLDSGGGDTQYF. The chain uses TRBV5-6 and TRBJ2-3, with 9 bases fitting TRBD2. The CDR3 length is 15 residues. Germline trimming cut 0 bases from V and 6 bases from J; bases unmatched to any gene: 5. Germline CDR1 reads SGHDT; CDR2 reads YYEEEE.

The chain recombines TRBV30 with TRBJ2-2; D is uncertain. The CDR3 length is 13 residues. Germline CDR1 reads GTSNPN; CDR2 reads SVGIG (reference sequence). V shed 3 bases and J shed 2 bases, with 7 bases lying between them. The CDR3 coding sequence is TGTGCCTGGAGAAACAGTAACACCGGGGAGCTGTTTTTT. Encoded protein: CAWRNSNTGELFF.

The rearrangement links TRBV10-1 to TRBJ2-3; 10 bases agree with TRBD2. This CDR3 comprises 14 residues. Per the germline V gene, CDR1 is WNHNN and CDR2 is SYGVQD (reference sequence). V was clipped by 10 bases and J by 4 bases; unmatched bases: 8. The CDR3 sequence is CATSSGRVSDTQYF. Here the CDR3 DNA reads TGCGCCACCTCTAGCGGGAGAGTTTCAGATACGCAGTATTTT.

This clone appeared a single time. The chain is built from TRBV5-4 and TRBJ2-5; 10 bases agree with TRBD1. The end of the DNA aligns better with TRBJ2-7, so the J call may be wrong. The CDR3 spans 15 residues. Per the germline V gene, CDR1 is SGHNT and CDR2 is YYREEE (reference sequence). CDR3 DNA sequence: TGTGCCAGCGGATCCGGGACAGGGGCAACTTACGAGCAGTACTTC. Protein: CASGSGTGATYEQYF.

V and J are TRBV27 and TRBJ1-2, with a weak D call TRBD1 (6 bases). CDR1 is MNHEY, CDR2 SMNVEV, per germline (reference sequence). V was trimmed by 2 bases and J by 1 base, leaving 11 bases between them. The CDR3 has 15 amino acids. The chain's CDR3 is CASSLEGQINYGYTF. CDR3 nucleotides: TGTGCCAGCAGTTTAGAAGGACAGATTAACTATGGCTACACCTTC.

As DNA, the CDR3 is TGCGCCAGCACGCCCCGGGGGGACGGGGGTTGGTACGAGCAGTACGTC. The encoded protein is CASTPRGDGGWYEQYV. This chain links TRBV23-1 with TRBJ2-7; 7 nucleotides match TRBD2. TRBV23-1 is an ORF, and what it does is uncertain. The J segment lost 4 bases and the V segment lost 7 bases, leaving 16 bases of the junction unmatched. The CDR3 loop spans 16 amino acids.

This clone has only one observation. This chain connects TRBV10-2 to TRBJ1-5; 7 nucleotides line up with TRBD1. J gave up 1 base and V 6 bases, and 3 bases lay outside the gene matches. Germline V gives CDR1 WSHSY, CDR2 SAAADI. The CDR3 covers 14 residues. The CDR3 bases are TGCGCCAGCAGCGACAGGGTCAGCAATCAGCCCCAGCATTTT. Translation: CASSDRVSNQPQHF.

J is TRBJ2-7 and V is TRBV21-1; the DNA was not used to check the table's D call, TRBD1. TRBV21-1 constitutes a pseudogene. The CDR3 covers 14 residues. The CDR3 reads CASSKDAVTYEQYF. The CDR3 nucleotides read TGTGCCAGCAGCAAAGATGCAGTTACCTACGAGCAGTACTTC.

The rearrangement joins TRBV25-1 to TRBJ2-2; the match to TRBD1 covers 10 bases. The CDR3 extends over 16 amino acids. Germline-derived CDR1 and CDR2 are MGHDK and SYGVNS. The V and J ends lost 4 bases and 1 base, in that order; junction bases with no gene match: 3. The CDR3 nucleotides read TGTGCCAGCAGTGGTGGGACAGGGGAGAACACCGGGGAGCTGTTTTTT. It codes for CASSGGTGENTGELFF.

The rearrangement joins TRBV6-5 to TRBJ2-3; 8 bases match TRBD1. Germline assignment: CDR1 MNHEY and CDR2 SVGAGI. Trimming at V came to 2 bases and at J to 4 bases, leaving 5 bases not matched to a gene. The CDR3 totals 15 residues. As DNA, the CDR3 is TGTGCCAGCAGTTACGGGGCAGGGGGCTCAGATACGCAGTATTTT. Translation gives CASSYGAGGSDTQYF.

This clone was seen a single time. This rearrangement joins TRBV7-9 to TRBJ2-6, with 7 bases identical to TRBD1. Germline trimming cut 2 bases from V and 2 bases from J; bases unmatched to any gene: 6. The germline V gene has CDR1 SEHNR and CDR2 FQNEAQ (reference sequence). This CDR3 is 17 amino acids long. The CDR3 bases are TGTGCCAGCAGCTTAATTGAGGGGGCAGCTGGGGCCAACGTCCTGACTTTC. This gives the protein CASSLIEGAAGANVLTF.

In regard to this clone: At one end, the junction sequence differs from germline, possibly due to a read error. The CDR3 DNA reads as TGTGCCAGCAGCGTAGAGGGGACTTCCTCCAATGAGCAGTTCTTC. Protein sequence: CASSVEGTSSNEQFF. This sequence joins TRBV9 and TRBJ2-1; TRBD2 might be the D (6 bases). From germline, CDR1 is SGDLS and CDR2 YYNGEE. The length of the CDR3 is 15 residues.

The chain has TRBV27 and TRBJ2-1, with a tentative D call TRBD2 (5 bases). This CDR3 contains 15 residues. Trimming left V 1 base short and J 7 bases short, with 14 bases between. Germline-derived CDR1 and CDR2 are MNHEY and SMNVEV (reference sequence). In DNA, the CDR3 is TGTGCCAGCAGTTTATGGAGGCCGGGATCTAATGAGCAGTTCTTC. Amino acids: CASSLWRPGSNEQFF.

The chain is built from TRBV4-2 and TRBJ2-1; the match to TRBD2 covers 16 bases. The ends lost 5 bases at V and 8 bases at J; junction bases unmatched: 3. The CDR3 totals 15 residues. CDR1 is LGHNA, CDR2 YNFKEQ, per germline. Written as DNA, the CDR3 is TGTGCCAGCAGCACCGGGACTAGCGGGAGGGATGAGCAGTTCTTC. This encodes CASSTGTSGRDEQFF.

The CDR3 loop is CASSRGQGANEQFF. For the CDR3, the DNA is TGTGCCAGCAGCCGAGGACAGGGAGCGAATGAGCAGTTCTTC. The genes are TRBV6-5 and TRBJ2-1; 8 nucleotides line up with TRBD1. CDR3 size: 14 residues. CDR1 and CDR2 (germline): MNHEY, SVGAGI. The J segment lost 7 bases and the V segment lost 6 bases, leaving 8 bases of the junction unmatched.

This chain links TRBV6-6 with TRBJ2-7; 9 bases align to TRBD1. In germline, CDR1 is MNHNY, CDR2 SVGAGI (reference sequence). CDR3 length equals 14 residues. Losses at the gene ends were 2 bases for V and 7 bases for J; bases not matched to a gene: 6. The CDR3 sequence is CASSYMGQGYEQYF. The CDR3 region has the DNA TGTGCCAGCAGTTACATGGGACAGGGTTATGAGCAGTACTTC.

V usage is TRBV14 and J usage is TRBJ2-7; 8 bases are shared with TRBD2. The CDR3 covers 17 residues. Trimming at V came to 1 base and at J to 1 base, leaving 9 bases not matched to a gene. CDR1 SGHDN and CDR2 FVKESK come from the germline V gene. The CDR3 DNA sequence: TGTGCCAGCAGCCAAGTCGGGGGGGCACGAGGGTCCTACGAGCAGTACTTC. Translating it yields CASSQVGGARGSYEQYF.

The chain joins TRBV2 to TRBJ2-1; D unclear. Trimming shortened V by 11 bases and J by 4 bases, and 9 bases separated the two germline ends. The CDR3 length is 11 residues. CDR1 is SNHLY and CDR2 is FYNNEI in the germline V gene. The CDR3 here is CAPRLYNEQFF. CDR3 nucleotides: TGTGCCCCCCGACTTTACAATGAGCAGTTCTTC.

This clone is a singleton in its sample. Here the CDR3 reads CASAQGEGGEQFF. For the CDR3, the DNA is TGTGCCAGCGCTCAAGGGGAGGGGGGGGAGCAGTTCTTC. The chain carries TRBV19 and TRBJ2-1, with TRBD2 as a possible D gene (7 bases). Germline V gene sequence: CDR1 LNHDA, CDR2 SQIVND (reference sequence). The CDR3 runs 13 residues. V was clipped by 9 bases and J by 10 bases, with 19 bases between them.

CDR3 coding DNA: TGCGCCAGCAGCCAAGAAGTAGCGGGCTCCTACCGCTACAATGAGCAGTTCTTC. It encodes CASSQEVAGSYRYNEQFF. The chain has TRBV4-3 and TRBJ2-1; 7 nucleotides match TRBD2. The trim removed 0 bases at V and 3 bases at J, leaving 11 bases unmatched. Germline CDR1 and CDR2: LGHNA and YSLEER. The CDR3 is 18 residues long.

The chain uses TRBV5-4 and TRBJ2-7, with TRBD2 identical over 8 bases. Trimming at V came to 0 bases and at J to 5 bases, leaving 7 bases not matched to a gene. The CDR3 loop spans 15 amino acids. CDR1 is SGHNT, CDR2 YYREEE, per germline (reference sequence). Here the CDR3 DNA reads TGTGCCAGCAGCTTGGAAGCGGGAGTGGGGCACGAGCAGTACTTC. Translation: CASSLEAGVGHEQYF.